Here is one T cell receptor beta chain with its context. The sample is drawn from a study of cytomegalovirus exposure and HLA in healthy donors. PCR amplification relied on 60 Vbeta primers (plus 13 Jbeta primers). Some clones are missing from TCRdb's copy, which holds only in-frame ones; the method was immunoSEQ multiplex PCR. The sample comprises about 190,000 clones, over 65% of which are singletons, and roughly 2.8% rests with the top ten. Trimming shortened V by 1 base and J by 2 bases, and 7 bases separated the two germline ends. The CDR3 is 14 amino acids. Per the germline V gene, CDR1 is SGHTA and CDR2 is FQGTGA.

The clonotype comes from a woman between 50 and 59 years old in good health and CMV-seropositive. V is TRBV7-3 and J is TRBJ2-3; D is unclear. The sequenced material came from PBMCs. In nucleotides, the CDR3 is TGTGCCAGCAGCTTAATGGCCTCCACAGATACGCAGTATTTT. It is translated as CASSLMASTDTQYF.